These T cell receptor beta chains were read from a single sample in a study of cytomegalovirus exposure and HLA in healthy donors. TCRdb's table, derived via immunoSEQ multiplex PCR, lists solely in-frame clones and lacks some. This table has 110,000 to 150,000 clones, 65% to 85% appearing once. Sequencing was done on a sample of PBMCs. The receptors derive from a male donor in good health and CMV-seronegative. Both conserved end residues are part of each CDR3. A D gene is named only where the DNA matches it firmly. Rows give clone size only sometimes, using once, few, many, or a class for an expanded clone.

TRBV27,TRBJ1-3,few,NA,CASSLSRASGNTIYF,TGTGCCAGCAGTTTATCTAGAGCTTCTGGAAACACCATATATTTT
TRBV5-1,TRBJ2-4,once,NA,CASSPGTIAKNIQYF,TGCGCCAGCAGCCCGGGGACAATAGCCAAAAACATTCAGTACTTC
TRBV27,TRBJ2-3,NA,TRBD1,CASRPDRALLSTDTQYF,TGTGCCAGCAGACCCGACAGGGCTTTACTCAGCACAGATACGCAGTATTTT
TRBV28,TRBJ2-5,NA,TRBD2,CASSTSELAGGWQETQYF,TGTGCCAGCAGTACCTCGGAGCTAGCGGGGGGATGGCAAGAGACCCAGTACTTC
TRBV7-8,TRBJ2-7,NA,NA,CASNPGRLGEQYF,TGTGCCAGCAACCCGGGTCGGCTGGGCGAGCAGTACTTC
TRBV30,TRBJ2-5,NA,NA,CAWSFSGQETQYF,TGTGCCTGGAGTTTTAGCGGCCAAGAGACCCAGTACTTC
TRBV7-3,TRBJ2-7,NA,NA,CASSPRGGSSYEQYF,TGTGCCAGCAGTCCGAGAGGCGGAAGCTCCTACGAGCAGTACTTC
TRBV7-3,TRBJ2-2,NA,NA,CASSPPLGLTNTGELFF,TGTGCCAGCAGCCCCCCCCTTGGCCTTACGAACACCGGGGAGCTGTTTTTT
TRBV28,TRBJ2-3,few,NA,CASSFRGSGLDTQYF,TGTGCCAGCAGTTTCCGAGGCAGTGGATTAGATACGCAGTATTTT
TRBV7-9,TRBJ1-2,once,TRBD1,CASSLGQGYDGYTF,TGTGCCAGCAGCTTGGGACAGGGGTATGATGGCTACACCTTC
TRBV2,TRBJ2-5,NA,NA,CASSRGGAGETQYF,TGTGCCAGCAGCCGAGGGGGGGCTGGAGAGACCCAGTACTTC
TRBV11-3,TRBJ2-7,NA,TRBD2,CASSQGLAGFQYF,TGTGCCAGCAGCCAGGGACTAGCGGGATTTCAGTACTTC
TRBV29-1,TRBJ2-2,NA,TRBD1,CSTTGTGVTGELFF,TGCAGCACCACCGGGACAGGGGTAACGGGGGAGCTGTTTTTT
TRBV16,TRBJ1-2,NA,TRBD1,CASSLGTGTGNYGYTF,TGTGCCAGCAGCCTCGGGACAGGTACTGGTAACTATGGCTACACCTTC
TRBV18,TRBJ2-7,NA,TRBD2,CASSPRGLAEGEQYF,TGTGCCAGCTCCCCCAGGGGACTAGCGGAGGGCGAGCAGTACTTC
TRBV4-1,TRBJ2-1,NA,NA,CASSLIAIDEQFF,TGCGCCAGCAGCCTAATAGCAATCGATGAGCAGTTCTTC
TRBV10-3,TRBJ2-2,NA,TRBD2,CAISVGPGGRNTGELFF,TGTGCCATCAGTGTCGGTCCGGGAGGACGGAACACCGGGGAGCTGTTTTTT
TRBV6-6,TRBJ2-2,NA,TRBD1,CASGIGGGTGELFF,TGTGCCAGCGGGATAGGGGGCGGCACCGGGGAGCTGTTTTTT
TRBV6-5,TRBJ2-7,NA,TRBD1,CASSYSTGYSYEQYF,TGTGCCAGCAGTTACTCGACAGGGTACTCCTACGAGCAGTACTTC
TRBV27,TRBJ2-3,NA,NA,CASRPPDTWDTQYF,TGTGCCAGCAGGCCCCCGGACACTTGGGATACGCAGTATTTT
TRBV7-9,TRBJ1-2,NA,NA,CSSSAPNPLTVPAPGYTF,TGTTCCAGCAGCGCCCCCAATCCCCTGACAGTCCCTGCACCGGGCTACACCTTC
TRBV27,TRBJ1-1,once,NA,CASSLRGEEMNTEAFF,TGTGCCAGCAGTTTAAGGGGCGAGGAAATGAACACTGAAGCTTTCTTT
TRBV19,TRBJ1-5,once,NA,CASSIGTPGGSKLPQHF,TGTGCCAGTAGTATAGGGACCCCGGGAGGGAGCAAACTGCCCCAGCATTTT
TRBV5-1,TRBJ2-1,few,TRBD2,CASSFRSSGGVFYNEQFF,TGCGCCAGCAGCTTTAGGTCTAGCGGGGGAGTTTTCTACAATGAGCAGTTCTTC
TRBV30,TRBJ2-7,few,TRBD1,CAWSVPGQGNKQYF,TGTGCCTGGAGTGTACCGGGACAGGGAAACAAGCAGTACTTC
TRBV6-5,TRBJ2-7,NA,TRBD2,CASSPSGLGSYEQYF,TGTGCCAGCAGCCCATCGGGACTAGGATCCTACGAGCAGTACTTC
TRBV7-6,TRBJ2-6,NA,NA,CASSFVTSSGANGLTF,TGTGCCAGCAGCTTCGTAACCAGCTCTGGGGCCAACGGCCTGACTTTC
TRBV4-2,TRBJ2-7,NA,TRBD1,CASSSRQGSSYEQYF,TGTGCCAGCAGCTCCCGACAGGGATCGTCCTACGAGCAGTACTTC
TRBV11-2,TRBJ2-3,NA,NA,CASSLEGAGRGTSTDTQYF,TGTGCCAGCAGCTTAGAGGGGGCAGGGAGGGGGACTAGCACAGATACGCAGTATTTT
TRBV5-1,TRBJ2-3,NA,TRBD1,CASSFGTVSTDTQYF,TGCGCCAGCAGCTTCGGGACAGTAAGCACAGATACGCAGTATTTT
TRBV5-4,TRBJ2-1,few,NA,CASSLNPSNEQFF,TGTGCCAGCAGCCTCAACCCCAGCAATGAGCAGTTCTTC
TRBV5-1,TRBJ2-1,once,TRBD2,CASTAYPITSGGANEQFF,TGCGCCAGCACCGCCTACCCGATTACTAGCGGGGGGGCCAATGAGCAGTTCTTC
TRBV5-1,TRBJ2-3,NA,TRBD2,CASSLLLAANTDTQYF,TGCGCCAGCAGCCTACTACTAGCGGCCAACACAGATACGCAGTATTTT
TRBV12-1,TRBJ1-1,NA,NA,CASSFVGGVKTEAFF,TGTGCCAGCAGCTTTGTCGGAGGGGTGAAAACTGAAGCTTTCTTT
TRBV27,TRBJ2-7,NA,TRBD1,CASSLGQGARYEQYF,TGTGCCAGCAGTTTGGGACAGGGGGCTCGGTACGAGCAGTACTTC
TRBV5-1,TRBJ2-7,NA,TRBD2,CASSLTPGTSGGEQYF,TGCGCCAGCAGCTTGACTCCCGGGACTAGCGGGGGCGAGCAGTACTTC
TRBV27,TRBJ2-7,NA,NA,CASSLGNEQYF,TGTGCCAGCAGTTTAGGCAACGAGCAGTACTTC
TRBV6-1,TRBJ2-7,NA,NA,CASSETGVSYEQYF,TGTGCCAGCAGTGAAACGGGGGTTTCCTACGAGCAGTACTTC
TRBV2,TRBJ1-6,once,TRBD1,CASRGPYNSPLHF,TGTGCCTCCAGGGGGCCCTATAATTCACCCCTCCACTTT
TRBV5-1,TRBJ1-2,NA,NA,CASSLVSDYGYTF,TGCGCCAGCAGCTTGGTGTCGGACTATGGCTACACCTTC
TRBV6-5,TRBJ1-5,once,NA,CASSSGDGNQPQHF,TGTGCCAGCAGCTCCGGAGATGGCAATCAGCCCCAGCATTTT
TRBV27,TRBJ2-7,NA,TRBD1,CASRRGRYEQYF,TGTGCCAGCAGGAGGGGGCGCTACGAGCAGTACTTC
TRBV9,TRBJ1-1,NA,NA,CASSVISEGTEAFF,TGTGCCAGCAGCGTAATCTCGGAGGGCACTGAAGCTTTCTTT
TRBV27,TRBJ2-5,NA,NA,CASSFRRGETQYF,TGTGCCAGCAGTTTCCGGAGGGGAGAGACCCAGTACTTC
TRBV5-1,TRBJ1-5,NA,TRBD1,CASSLGAGGSGQPQHF,TGCGCCAGCAGCTTGGGTGCAGGGGGAAGTGGTCAGCCCCAGCATTTT
TRBV5-1,TRBJ2-5,NA,TRBD1,CASSSGQGPQETQYF,TGCGCCAGCAGCTCCGGACAGGGGCCCCAAGAGACCCAGTACTTC
TRBV7-3,TRBJ2-1,NA,NA,CASSLYSSFGEQFF,TGTGCCAGCAGCTTATATTCTAGTTTTGGCGAGCAGTTCTTC
TRBV5-1,TRBJ1-1,once,TRBD1,CASSLGTGMNTEAFF,TGCGCCAGCAGCTTGGGGACAGGGATGAACACTGAAGCTTTCTTT
TRBV14,TRBJ2-5,NA,NA,CASSQDLLSETQYF,TGTGCCAGCAGCCAAGATCTCCTATCTGAGACCCAGTACTTC
TRBV25-1,TRBJ1-2,NA,TRBD1,CASSETGGRNGYTF,TGTGCCAGCAGTGAAACAGGGGGGAGGAATGGCTACACCTTC
TRBV15,TRBJ2-3,once,TRBD2,CATSARTSLSSTDTQYF,TGTGCCACCAGCGCCCGGACTAGCCTCTCTAGCACAGATACGCAGTATTTT
TRBV27,TRBJ2-5,once,NA,CASSFTGQGETQYF,TGTGCCAGCAGTTTCACAGGCCAGGGAGAGACCCAGTACTTC
TRBV4-2,TRBJ2-7,few,NA,CASSQEILSDSNSYEQYF,TGTGCCAGCAGCCAAGAAATACTTAGTGACAGCAACTCCTACGAGCAGTACTTC
TRBV29-1,TRBJ1-3,few,TRBD1,CSVEELRTGDGNTIYF,TGCAGCGTTGAAGAGCTCCGGACAGGGGACGGAAACACCATATATTTT
TRBV14,TRBJ1-3,NA,NA,CASSEQGVTIYF,TGTGCCAGCAGCGAACAGGGCGTCACCATATATTTT
TRBV18,TRBJ2-2,NA,TRBD1,CASSPAGQGGTGELFF,TGTGCCAGCTCACCAGCGGGACAGGGAGGCACCGGGGAGCTGTTTTTT
TRBV10-2,TRBJ2-7,medium-sized,NA,CASGPSYEQYF,TGCGCCAGCGGCCCTTCCTACGAGCAGTACTTC
TRBV7-9,TRBJ1-5,NA,NA,CASSAGTLQHF,TGTGCCAGCAGCGCCGGGACTTTACAGCATTTT
TRBV27,TRBJ1-1,NA,NA,CASSYDRSNTEAFF,TGTGCCAGCAGTTACGACAGATCGAACACTGAAGCTTTCTTT
TRBV6-1,TRBJ1-6,NA,TRBD1,CASSDQTGFNSPLHF,TGTGCCAGCAGTGACCAGACAGGGTTTAATTCACCCCTCCACTTT